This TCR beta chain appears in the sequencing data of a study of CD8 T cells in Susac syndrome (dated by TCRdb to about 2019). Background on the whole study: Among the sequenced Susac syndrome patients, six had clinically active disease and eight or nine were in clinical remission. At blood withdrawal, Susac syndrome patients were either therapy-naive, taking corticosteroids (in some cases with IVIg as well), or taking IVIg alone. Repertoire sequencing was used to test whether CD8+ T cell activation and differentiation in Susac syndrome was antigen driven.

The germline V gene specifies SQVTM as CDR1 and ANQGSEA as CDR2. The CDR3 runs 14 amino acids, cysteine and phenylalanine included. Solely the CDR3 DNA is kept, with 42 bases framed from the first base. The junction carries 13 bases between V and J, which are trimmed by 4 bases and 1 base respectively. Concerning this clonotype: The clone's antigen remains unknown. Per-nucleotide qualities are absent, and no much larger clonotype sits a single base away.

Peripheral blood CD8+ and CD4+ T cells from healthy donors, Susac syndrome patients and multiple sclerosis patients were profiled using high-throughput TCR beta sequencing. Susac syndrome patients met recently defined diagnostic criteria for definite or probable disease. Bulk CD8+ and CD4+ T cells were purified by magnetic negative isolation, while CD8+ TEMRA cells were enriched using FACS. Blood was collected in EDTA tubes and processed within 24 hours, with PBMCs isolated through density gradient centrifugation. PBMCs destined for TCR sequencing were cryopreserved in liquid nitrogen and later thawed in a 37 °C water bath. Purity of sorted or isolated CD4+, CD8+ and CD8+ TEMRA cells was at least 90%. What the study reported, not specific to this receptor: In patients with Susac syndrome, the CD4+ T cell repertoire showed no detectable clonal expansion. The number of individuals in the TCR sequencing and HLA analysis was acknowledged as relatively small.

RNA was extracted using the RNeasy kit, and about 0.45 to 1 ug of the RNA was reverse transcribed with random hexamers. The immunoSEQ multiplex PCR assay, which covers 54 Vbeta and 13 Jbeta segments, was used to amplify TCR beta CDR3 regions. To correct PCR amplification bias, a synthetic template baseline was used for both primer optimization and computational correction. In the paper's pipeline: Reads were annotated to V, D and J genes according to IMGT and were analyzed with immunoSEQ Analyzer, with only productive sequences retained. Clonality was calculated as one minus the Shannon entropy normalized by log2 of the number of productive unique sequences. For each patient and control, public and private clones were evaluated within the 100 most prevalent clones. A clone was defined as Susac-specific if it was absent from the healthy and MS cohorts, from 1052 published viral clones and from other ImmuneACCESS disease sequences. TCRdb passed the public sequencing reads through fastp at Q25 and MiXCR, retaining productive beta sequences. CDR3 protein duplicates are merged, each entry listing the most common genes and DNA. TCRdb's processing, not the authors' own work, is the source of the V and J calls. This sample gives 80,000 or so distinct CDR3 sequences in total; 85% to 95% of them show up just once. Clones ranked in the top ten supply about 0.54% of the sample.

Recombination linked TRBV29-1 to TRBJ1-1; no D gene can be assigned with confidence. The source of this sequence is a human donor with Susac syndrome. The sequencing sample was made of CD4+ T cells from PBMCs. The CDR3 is CSVGSGFRNTEAFF. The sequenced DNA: TGCAGCGTTGGTTCCGGCTTCCGGAACACTGAAGCTTTCTTT.